These 25 T cell receptor beta chains were all obtained from the same sample, sequenced in a study of tumor-infiltrating lymphocytes in primary liver carcinoma. Co-extracted RNA and DNA came from about 19-30 mg of unsorted bulk tissue. A constant-region primer served to make TCR beta cDNA from about 530 ng total RNA. Libraries covering TCR beta were generated through three nested multiplex PCR rounds (using a slightly modified ARM-PCR). The study ran its first two PCR rounds for 9 to 10 cycles each, using TRBV1-TRBV30 forward primers and a C-beta reverse primer. MiXCR was run by TCRdb on the multiplex PCR reads, yielding one entry per CDR3 protein. This sample has under 130,000 distinct CDR3 sequences, with around 84% found just once. Sequencing was carried out using liver tumor tissue from sampling region 3. As for subset: tumor region T3, left-lateral pole. Source of these receptors: a man in his forties or fifties with primary liver carcinoma and hepatitis B virus infection.

This clonotype was found once. Likely a read error: the CDR3 ends without its conserved phenylalanine or tryptophan. The rearrangement uses TRBV28 and TRBJ2-7; 8 nucleotides align to TRBD1. With V trimmed by 5 bases and J by 7 bases, 7 bases remained unmatched. This CDR3 contains 13 residues. CDR1 MDHEN and CDR2 SYDVKM come from the germline V gene. Here the CDR3 DNA reads TGTGCCAGCAGTCCGGACAGGGTGGATGAGCAGTACCTC. It translates to CASSPDRVDEQYL.

The CDR3 spells CASILAGTGILYYGYTF. The CDR3 DNA reads as TGTGCCAGCATTCTCGCCGGGACAGGGATTCTCTACTATGGCTACACCTTC. This chain joins TRBV28 and TRBJ1-2; 9 bases map to TRBD1. Germline trimming cut 7 bases from V and 3 bases from J; bases unmatched to any gene: 15. The length of the CDR3 is 17 residues. Germline CDR1 is MDHEN and CDR2 is SYDVKM.

The V and J genes are TRBV6-5 and TRBJ2-1; 8 nucleotides align to TRBD2. Germline assignment: CDR1 MNHEY and CDR2 SVGAGI. The CDR3 has 16 amino acids. V shed 2 bases and J 12 bases; nucleotides not matched to a gene: 15. CDR3 sequence: CASSYQGGGPGSGQFF. Written as DNA, the CDR3 is TGTGCCAGCAGTTACCAGGGCGGGGGGCCCGGCAGCGGGCAGTTCTTC.

As to this clonotype: Since the CDR3 does not end with the conserved phenylalanine or tryptophan, this likely comes from a read error. The chain carries TRBV20-1 and TRBJ1-6, with unresolved D. Per the germline V gene, CDR1 is DFQATT and CDR2 is SNEGSKA (reference sequence). V lost 4 bases and J lost 6, with 7 bases in between. The CDR3 has 12 residues. The CDR3 nucleotides read TGCAGTGCTAAGGAGGGTAATTCACCCCTCCACTTA. It translates to CSAKEGNSPLHL.

This clonotype appeared once. The junction does not match germline at one end; this may be a read error. The genes are TRBV12-3 or TRBV12-4 and TRBJ2-3; D perhaps matches TRBD2 (5 bases). This CDR3 comprises 12 residues. The CDR3 is CVSSPSGGTQYF. The DNA for the CDR3 is TGTGTCAGCAGTCCCTCCGGAGGTACGCAATATTTT.

This clonotype was detected only once. Germline and junction disagree at one end, which may indicate a read error. The chain employs TRBV5-1 and TRBJ2-5, with TRBD1 identical over 10 bases. The CDR3 spans 16 residues. Looked up from germline, CDR1 is SGHRS and CDR2 is YFSETQ. For the CDR3, the DNA is TGCGCCAGCAGAGCCAGGACAGGGGGAGGAGGGGAGACCCAGTATTTC. It yields the protein CASRARTGGGGETQYF.

This clonotype showed up many times. J is TRBJ1-2 and V is TRBV12-3 or TRBV12-4; perhaps TRBD1 as D (6 bases). The CDR3 sequence is 12 residues long. The germline V and J ends were trimmed by 6 bases and 4 bases, with 9 bases remaining between them. The CDR3 here is CASSIGGYGYTF. The DNA for the CDR3 is TGTGCCAGCAGCATAGGGGGCTATGGCTACACCTTC.

This clonotype showed up just once. Its ends do not fully match the called genes, so a read error is possible. The gene calls are TRBV29-1 and TRBJ2-1; 9 nucleotides match TRBD2. This CDR3 is built from 14 residues. Looked up from germline, CDR1 is SQVTM and CDR2 is ANQGSEA. The CDR3 reads CSGQGLAGVGERFF. CDR3 DNA: TGCAGCGGGCAAGGATTAGCGGGAGTAGGTGAGCGGTTCTTC.

Concerning this clonotype: At one of its ends the junction is not consistent with the germline gene, which may arise from a read error. The V and J genes are TRBV11-1 and TRBJ2-2, with a weak D call TRBD1 (6 bases). The length of the CDR3 is 13 residues. The germline CDR1 and CDR2 sequences are SGHAT and FQDESV (reference sequence). DNA for the CDR3: TGTGCCATCAGCTTTTGGGACACCGGGGAGTTGTTATTT. Protein: CAISFWDTGELLF.

Note on this clonotype: Likely a read error: the CDR3 ends without its conserved phenylalanine or tryptophan. This chain links TRBV28 with TRBJ2-1, with 13 nucleotides matching TRBD2. Germline values: CDR1 MDHEN, CDR2 SYDVKM. This CDR3 contains 19 residues. Trimming cost V 3 bases and J 13 bases; bases outside gene matches: 21. Here the CDR3 reads CASSFAGLAGLSSYSEQFL. CDR3 bases: TGTGCCAGCAGTTTTGCGGGACTAGCGGGATTGAGCTCCTACAGTGAACAGTTCCTC.

Regarding this clonotype: Germline and junction disagree at one end, which may indicate a read error. This chain links TRBV29-1 with TRBJ2-5; D is perhaps TRBD1 (6 bases). Germline V gene lookup returns CDR1 SQVTM and CDR2 ANQGSEA. This CDR3 has 14 residues. The CDR3 nucleotides are TGCAGCCGTAGGACAGCATCGTTTCAAGAGACCCAGTATTTC. It encodes CSRRTASFQETQYF.

For this clonotype: Given a much more abundant clone one base away, this may be a read error. This chain connects TRBV7-3 to TRBJ2-5, with D possibly being TRBD2 (6 bases). The V gene's germline CDR1 is SGHTA and CDR2 FQGTGA. CDR3 size: 14 residues. The CDR3 loop reads CVSSLTAGRETQYF. The CDR3 coding sequence is TGTGTCAGCAGCTTAACCGCAGGGAGGGAGACCCAGTACTTC.

In its sample, this clonotype was seen once. The chain has TRBV12-3 or TRBV12-4 and TRBJ2-3, with 12 bases identical to TRBD2. V lost 6 bases and J lost 6; bases outside the gene matches: 10. The CDR3 extends over 16 amino acids. The CDR3 coding sequence is TGTGCCAGCAGCTGGGGACTAGCGGGTGTCAGTGATACGCAGTATTTT. This codes for CASSWGLAGVSDTQYF.

As for this clonotype: One end of the junction varies from germline; a read error may be responsible. The chain recombines TRBV11-2 with TRBJ2-5, with 10 bases matching TRBD2. Germline V gives CDR1 SGHAT, CDR2 FQNNGV. There are 17 residues in the CDR3. CDR3 sequence reads: CANSLRLAGYSRETQYF. The CDR3 bases are TGTGCCAACAGCTTAAGACTAGCGGGTTACTCGAGAGAGACCCAGTACTTC. Looking up the rest from reference TRBV11-2 and TRBJ2-5 gives the full variable domain: EAGVAQSPRYKIIEKRQSVAFWCNPISGHATLYWYQQILGQGPKLLIQFQNNGVVDDSQLPKDRFSAERLKGVDSTLKIQPAKLEDSAVYLCANSLRLAGYSRETQYFGPGTRLLVL.

To note about this clonotype: No conserved phenylalanine or tryptophan ends this CDR3, so it is likely a read error. This chain connects TRBV11-2 to TRBJ2-7, with D uncertain. The CDR3 totals 14 residues. CDR1 SGHAT and CDR2 FQNNGV come from the germline V gene. The CDR3 DNA reads TGTGCCAGTAGCTCTAACATGAACTCCTACGAGCAGTACTTA. Its translation is CASSSNMNSYEQYL.

Worth noting for this clonotype: One end of the junction is discordant with germline, which a read error may explain. The chain combines TRBV5-1 with TRBJ2-7; tentatively, D is TRBD2 (6 bases). The CDR3 contains 18 residues. Germline V gene sequence: CDR1 SGHRS, CDR2 YFSETQ. CDR3 coding DNA: TGCGCCAGCAGCTTGGCCTGGGTAGCGGAGACACCGTTCTACGAGGAGTACTTC. It translates to CASSLAWVAETPFYEEYF.

V is TRBV28 and J is TRBJ1-2; D gene uncertain. Germline V CDR1 and CDR2: MDHEN, SYDVKM. The CDR3 length is 12 residues. Between the trimmed V and J ends, which lost 5 bases and 13 bases, there was a span of 17 bases. CDR3 coding DNA: TGTGCCAGCAGTATGGAGGGCTATGGCCGCACCTTC. Its protein product is CASSMEGYGRTF.

This clonotype was counted a few times. One end of the junction is discordant with germline, which a read error may explain. The chain couples TRBV5-5 to TRBJ1-1; no firm D call. This CDR3 has 13 amino acids. CDR1 SGHKS and CDR2 YYEKEE come from the germline V gene (reference sequence). CDR3 bases: TGTGCCACCAGCCGCAGCATGAGCACTGAAGCTTTCTTT. This translates into CATSRSMSTEAFF.

Of note for this clonotype: One end of the junction fails to match germline, which may point to a read error. The V call is TRBV29-1, the J call TRBJ1-5; unclear D gene. CDR1 is SQVTM and CDR2 is ANQGSEA in the germline V gene. The CDR3 has 13 residues. For the CDR3, the DNA is TGCAGCGTTGTTCATGGGCTCAATCAGCCCCAGAATTTT. This translates into CSVVHGLNQPQNF. The whole variable domain, remainder taken from reference TRBV29-1 and TRBJ1-5, is SAVISQKPSRDICQRGTSLTIQCQVDSQVTMMFWYRQQPGQSLTLIATANQGSEATYESGFVIDKFPISRPNLTFSTLTVSNMSPEDSSIYLCSVVHGLNQPQNFGDGTRLSIL.

As for this clonotype: A junction end diverges from the germline sequence, so it may reflect a read error. The chain carries TRBV28 and TRBJ2-3, with TRBD2 as a possible D gene (5 bases). This CDR3 has 15 residues. CDR1 MDHEN and CDR2 SYDVKM come from the germline V gene. CDR3 DNA sequence: TGTGTCAGCCTAAGCAGAGTTTCTAGCACAGATATGCGGTATTTT. Translation gives CVSLSRVSSTDMRYF.

On this clonotype: Since a much larger clone is just one base distant, this may be a read error. The chain links TRBV30 to TRBJ2-1, with 7 bases that match TRBD2. The CDR3 loop spans 13 amino acids. Per germline, CDR1 GTSNPN and CDR2 SVGIG (reference sequence). Here the CDR3 reads CVWAGDRRAPQFF. The CDR3 coding sequence is TGTGTCTGGGCGGGGGACCGACGAGCCCCGCAGTTCTTC.

Points on this clonotype: The missing conserved phenylalanine or tryptophan at the end of this CDR3 makes a read error likely. The rearrangement joins TRBV6-1 to TRBJ2-3; no reliable D call. Germline V CDR1 and CDR2: MNHNS, SASEGT. Trimming removed 3 bases at V and 10 bases at J, with 14 bases between. The CDR3 loop spans 13 amino acids. The CDR3 DNA reads as TGTGCCAGCAGTGACGTTGTAGATTCTCCGCAGTATTAT. This codes for CASSDVVDSPQYY.

For this clonotype: At one end the junction does not follow the germline gene, possibly because of a read error. The genes are TRBV5-1 and TRBJ2-1; unclear D gene. This CDR3 is 15 amino acids long. Germline lookup yields CDR1 SGHRS and CDR2 YFSETQ. The CDR3 sequence: CDSSLADSSNNEQFF. In DNA form, the CDR3 reads TGCGACAGCAGCTTGGCAGACTCGTCCAACAATGAGCAGTTCTTC.

This clonotype occurred many times. The V and J genes are TRBV2 and TRBJ2-3; D not resolved. Germline V lookup: CDR1 SNHLY, CDR2 FYNNEI. This CDR3 is built from 13 residues. V shed 2 bases and J shed 4 bases, with 7 bases lying between them. CDR3 loop: CASSELEADTQYF. The CDR3 coding sequence is TGTGCCAGCAGTGAATTAGAGGCAGATACGCAGTATTTT.

This clonotype was counted between two and nine times. A much larger clone differs by one base, so this may be a read error. This sequence joins TRBV2 and TRBJ2-1; 11 nucleotides align to TRBD2. Germline trimming cut 11 bases from V and 9 bases from J; bases unmatched to any gene: 9. This CDR3 has 13 amino acids. CDR1 SNHLY and CDR2 FYNNEI come from the germline V gene. CDR3 in amino acids: CACELAGEGEQFF. DNA for the CDR3: TGTGCCTGCGAACTAGCGGGAGAGGGTGAGCAGTTCTTC.